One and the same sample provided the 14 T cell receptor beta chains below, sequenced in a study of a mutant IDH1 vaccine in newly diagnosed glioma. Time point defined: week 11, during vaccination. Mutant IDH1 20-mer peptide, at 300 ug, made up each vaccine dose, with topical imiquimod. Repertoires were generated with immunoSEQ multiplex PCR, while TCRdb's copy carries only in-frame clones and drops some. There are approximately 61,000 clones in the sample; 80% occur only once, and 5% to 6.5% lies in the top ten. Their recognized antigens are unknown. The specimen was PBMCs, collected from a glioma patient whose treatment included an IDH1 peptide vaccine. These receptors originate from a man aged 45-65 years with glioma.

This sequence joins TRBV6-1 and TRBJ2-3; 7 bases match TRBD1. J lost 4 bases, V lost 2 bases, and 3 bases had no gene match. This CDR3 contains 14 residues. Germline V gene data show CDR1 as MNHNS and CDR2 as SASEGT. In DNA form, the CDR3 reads TGTGCCAGCAGTGAAATAGGGGGCCCAGATACGCAGTATTTT. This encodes CASSEIGGPDTQYF.

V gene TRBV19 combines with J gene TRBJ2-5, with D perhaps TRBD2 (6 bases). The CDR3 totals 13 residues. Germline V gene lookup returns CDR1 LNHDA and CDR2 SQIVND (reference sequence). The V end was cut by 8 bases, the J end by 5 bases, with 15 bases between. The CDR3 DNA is TGTGCCAGTGGGCCTCCCGGAGGGGAGACCCAGTACTTC. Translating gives CASGPPGGETQYF.

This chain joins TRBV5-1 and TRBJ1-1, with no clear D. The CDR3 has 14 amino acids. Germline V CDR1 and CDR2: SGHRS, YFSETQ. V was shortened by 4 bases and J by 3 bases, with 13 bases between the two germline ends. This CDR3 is CASSLGSGDTEAFF. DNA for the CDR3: TGCGCCAGCAGCCTGGGGAGTGGGGACACTGAAGCTTTCTTT. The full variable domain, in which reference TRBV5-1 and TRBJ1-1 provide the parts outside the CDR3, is KAGVTQTPRYLIKTRGQQVTLSCSPISGHRSVSWYQQTPGQGLQFLFEYFSETQRNKGNFPGRFSGRQFSNSRSEMNVSTLELGDSALYLCASSLGSGDTEAFFGQGTRLTVV.

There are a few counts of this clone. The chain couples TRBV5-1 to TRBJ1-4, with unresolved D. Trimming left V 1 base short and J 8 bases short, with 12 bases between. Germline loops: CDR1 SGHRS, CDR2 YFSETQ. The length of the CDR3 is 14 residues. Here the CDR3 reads CASSLKDPGEKLFF. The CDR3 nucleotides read TGCGCCAGCAGCTTGAAGGACCCTGGCGAAAAACTGTTTTTT. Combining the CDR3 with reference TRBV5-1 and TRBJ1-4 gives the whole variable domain KAGVTQTPRYLIKTRGQQVTLSCSPISGHRSVSWYQQTPGQGLQFLFEYFSETQRNKGNFPGRFSGRQFSNSRSEMNVSTLELGDSALYLCASSLKDPGEKLFFGSGTQLSVL.

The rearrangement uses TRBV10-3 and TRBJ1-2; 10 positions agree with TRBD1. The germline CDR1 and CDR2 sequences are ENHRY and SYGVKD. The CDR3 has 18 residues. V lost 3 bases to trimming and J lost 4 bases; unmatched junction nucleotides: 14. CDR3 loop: CAISDRDRGSLSAYGYTF. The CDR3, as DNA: TGTGCCATCAGTGACAGGGACAGGGGTAGCCTGTCCGCCTATGGCTACACCTTC.

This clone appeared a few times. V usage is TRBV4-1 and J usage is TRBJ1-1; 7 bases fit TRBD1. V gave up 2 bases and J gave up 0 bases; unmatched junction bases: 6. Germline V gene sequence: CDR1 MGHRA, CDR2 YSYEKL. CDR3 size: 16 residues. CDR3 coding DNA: TGCGCCAGCAGCCAACAAACCGGGACAGTGAACACTGAAGCTTTCTTT. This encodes CASSQQTGTVNTEAFF.

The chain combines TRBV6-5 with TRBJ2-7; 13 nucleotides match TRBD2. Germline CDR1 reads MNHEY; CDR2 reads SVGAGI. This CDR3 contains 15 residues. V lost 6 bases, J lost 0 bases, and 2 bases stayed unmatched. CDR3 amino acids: CASRGTSGNSYEQYF. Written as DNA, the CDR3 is TGTGCCAGCAGGGGGACTAGCGGGAACTCCTACGAGCAGTACTTC.

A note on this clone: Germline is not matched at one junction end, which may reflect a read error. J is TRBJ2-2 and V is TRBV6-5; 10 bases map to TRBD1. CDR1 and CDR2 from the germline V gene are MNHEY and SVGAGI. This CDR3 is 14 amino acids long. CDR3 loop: CVSGRQGATGELFF. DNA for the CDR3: TGTGTCAGCGGAAGACAGGGGGCCACCGGGGAGCTGTTTTTT.

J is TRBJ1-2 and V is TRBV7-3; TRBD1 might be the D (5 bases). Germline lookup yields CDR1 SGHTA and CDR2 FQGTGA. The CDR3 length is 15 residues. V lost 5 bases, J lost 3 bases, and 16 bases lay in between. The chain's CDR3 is CASSPNGDRDYGYTF. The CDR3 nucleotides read TGTGCCAGCAGCCCGAACGGGGACCGTGACTATGGCTACACCTTC.

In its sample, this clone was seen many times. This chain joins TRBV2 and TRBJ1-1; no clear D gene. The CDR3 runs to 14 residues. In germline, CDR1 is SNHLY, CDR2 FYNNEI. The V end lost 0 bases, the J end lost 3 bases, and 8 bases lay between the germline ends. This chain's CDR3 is CASSEARGYTEAFF. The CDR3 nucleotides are TGTGCCAGCAGTGAAGCGCGAGGGTACACTGAAGCTTTCTTT.

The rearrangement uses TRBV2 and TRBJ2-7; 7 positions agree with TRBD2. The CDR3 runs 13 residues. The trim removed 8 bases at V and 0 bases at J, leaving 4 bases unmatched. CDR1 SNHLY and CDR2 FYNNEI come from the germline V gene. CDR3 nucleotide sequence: TGTGCCAGCTCTGGGGACTACTCCTACGAGCAGTACTTC. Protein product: CASSGDYSYEQYF.

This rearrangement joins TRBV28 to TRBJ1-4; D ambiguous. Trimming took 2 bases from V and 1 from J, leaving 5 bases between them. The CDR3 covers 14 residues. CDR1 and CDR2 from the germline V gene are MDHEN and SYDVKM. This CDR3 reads CASSLHQTNEKLFF. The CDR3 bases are TGTGCCAGCAGTTTACACCAAACTAATGAAAAACTGTTTTTT.

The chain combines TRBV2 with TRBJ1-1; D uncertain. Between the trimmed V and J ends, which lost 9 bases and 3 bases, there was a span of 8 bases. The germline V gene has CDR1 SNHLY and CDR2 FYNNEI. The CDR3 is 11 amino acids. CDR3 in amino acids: CASALDTEAFF. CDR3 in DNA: TGTGCCAGTGCTTTGGACACTGAAGCTTTCTTT.

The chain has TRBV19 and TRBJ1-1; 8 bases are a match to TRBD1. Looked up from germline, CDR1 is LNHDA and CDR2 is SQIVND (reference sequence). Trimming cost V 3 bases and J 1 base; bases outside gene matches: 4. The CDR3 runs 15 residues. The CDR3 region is CASSMWTGPNTEAFF. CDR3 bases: TGTGCCAGTAGTATGTGGACAGGGCCGAACACTGAAGCTTTCTTT.